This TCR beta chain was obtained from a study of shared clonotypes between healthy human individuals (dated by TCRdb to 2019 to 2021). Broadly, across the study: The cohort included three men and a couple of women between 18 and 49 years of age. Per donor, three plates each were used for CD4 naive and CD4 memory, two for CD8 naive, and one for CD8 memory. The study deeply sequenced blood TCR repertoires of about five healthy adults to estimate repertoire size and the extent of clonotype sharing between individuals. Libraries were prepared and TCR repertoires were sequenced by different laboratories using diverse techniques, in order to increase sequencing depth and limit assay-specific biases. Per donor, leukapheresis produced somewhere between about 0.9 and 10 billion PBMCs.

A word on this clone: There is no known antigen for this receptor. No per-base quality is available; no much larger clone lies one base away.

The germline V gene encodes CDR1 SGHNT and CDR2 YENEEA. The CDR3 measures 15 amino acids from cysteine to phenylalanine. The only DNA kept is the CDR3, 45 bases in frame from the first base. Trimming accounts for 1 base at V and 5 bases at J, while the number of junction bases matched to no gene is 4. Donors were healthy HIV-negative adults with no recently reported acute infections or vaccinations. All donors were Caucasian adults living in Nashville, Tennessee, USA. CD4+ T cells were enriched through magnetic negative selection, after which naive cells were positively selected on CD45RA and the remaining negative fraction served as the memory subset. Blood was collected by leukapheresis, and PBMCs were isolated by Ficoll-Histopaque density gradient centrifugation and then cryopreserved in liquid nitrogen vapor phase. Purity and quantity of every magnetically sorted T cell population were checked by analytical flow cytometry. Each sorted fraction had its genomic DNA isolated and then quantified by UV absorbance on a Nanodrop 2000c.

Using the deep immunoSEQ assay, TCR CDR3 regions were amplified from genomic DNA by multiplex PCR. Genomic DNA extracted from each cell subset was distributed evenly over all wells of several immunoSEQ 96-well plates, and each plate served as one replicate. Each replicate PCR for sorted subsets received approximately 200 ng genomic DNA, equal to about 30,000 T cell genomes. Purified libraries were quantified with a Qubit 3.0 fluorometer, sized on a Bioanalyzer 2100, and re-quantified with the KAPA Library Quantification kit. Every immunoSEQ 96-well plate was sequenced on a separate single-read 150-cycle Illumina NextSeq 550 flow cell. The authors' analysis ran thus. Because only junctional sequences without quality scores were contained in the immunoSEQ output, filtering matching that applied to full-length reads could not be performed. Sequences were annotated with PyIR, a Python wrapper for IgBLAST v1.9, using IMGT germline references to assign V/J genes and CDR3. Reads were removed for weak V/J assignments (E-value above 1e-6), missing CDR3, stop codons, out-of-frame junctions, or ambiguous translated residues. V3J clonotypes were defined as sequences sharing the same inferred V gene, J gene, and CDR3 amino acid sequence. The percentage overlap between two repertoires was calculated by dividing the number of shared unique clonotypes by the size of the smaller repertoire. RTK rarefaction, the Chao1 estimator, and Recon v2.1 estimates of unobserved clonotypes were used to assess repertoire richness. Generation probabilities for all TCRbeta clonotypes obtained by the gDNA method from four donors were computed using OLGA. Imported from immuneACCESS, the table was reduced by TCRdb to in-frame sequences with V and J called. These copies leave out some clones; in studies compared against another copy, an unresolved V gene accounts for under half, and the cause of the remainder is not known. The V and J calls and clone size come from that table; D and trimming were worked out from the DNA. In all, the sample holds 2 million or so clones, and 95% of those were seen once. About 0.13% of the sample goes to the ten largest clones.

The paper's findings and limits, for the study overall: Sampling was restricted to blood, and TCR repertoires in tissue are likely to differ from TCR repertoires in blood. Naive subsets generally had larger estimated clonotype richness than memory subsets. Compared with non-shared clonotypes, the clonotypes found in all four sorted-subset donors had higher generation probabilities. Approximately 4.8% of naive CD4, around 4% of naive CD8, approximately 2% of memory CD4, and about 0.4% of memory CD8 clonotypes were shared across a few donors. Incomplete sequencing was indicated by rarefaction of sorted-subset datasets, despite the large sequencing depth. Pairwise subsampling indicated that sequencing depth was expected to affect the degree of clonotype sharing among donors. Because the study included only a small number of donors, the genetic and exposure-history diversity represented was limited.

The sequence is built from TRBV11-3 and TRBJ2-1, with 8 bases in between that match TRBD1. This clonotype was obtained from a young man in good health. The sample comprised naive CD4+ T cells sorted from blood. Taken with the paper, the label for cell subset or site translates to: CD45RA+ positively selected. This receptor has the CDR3 CASSLGTGWDNEQFF. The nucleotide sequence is TGTGCCAGCAGCTTAGGGACAGGGTGGGACAATGAGCAGTTCTTC. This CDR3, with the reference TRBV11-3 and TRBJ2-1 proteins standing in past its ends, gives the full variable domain EAGVVQSPRYKIIEKKQPVAFWCNPISGHNTLYWYLQNLGQGPELLIRYENEEAVDDSQLPKDRFSAERLKGVDSTLKIQPAELGDSAVYLCASSLGTGWDNEQFFGPGTRLTVL.